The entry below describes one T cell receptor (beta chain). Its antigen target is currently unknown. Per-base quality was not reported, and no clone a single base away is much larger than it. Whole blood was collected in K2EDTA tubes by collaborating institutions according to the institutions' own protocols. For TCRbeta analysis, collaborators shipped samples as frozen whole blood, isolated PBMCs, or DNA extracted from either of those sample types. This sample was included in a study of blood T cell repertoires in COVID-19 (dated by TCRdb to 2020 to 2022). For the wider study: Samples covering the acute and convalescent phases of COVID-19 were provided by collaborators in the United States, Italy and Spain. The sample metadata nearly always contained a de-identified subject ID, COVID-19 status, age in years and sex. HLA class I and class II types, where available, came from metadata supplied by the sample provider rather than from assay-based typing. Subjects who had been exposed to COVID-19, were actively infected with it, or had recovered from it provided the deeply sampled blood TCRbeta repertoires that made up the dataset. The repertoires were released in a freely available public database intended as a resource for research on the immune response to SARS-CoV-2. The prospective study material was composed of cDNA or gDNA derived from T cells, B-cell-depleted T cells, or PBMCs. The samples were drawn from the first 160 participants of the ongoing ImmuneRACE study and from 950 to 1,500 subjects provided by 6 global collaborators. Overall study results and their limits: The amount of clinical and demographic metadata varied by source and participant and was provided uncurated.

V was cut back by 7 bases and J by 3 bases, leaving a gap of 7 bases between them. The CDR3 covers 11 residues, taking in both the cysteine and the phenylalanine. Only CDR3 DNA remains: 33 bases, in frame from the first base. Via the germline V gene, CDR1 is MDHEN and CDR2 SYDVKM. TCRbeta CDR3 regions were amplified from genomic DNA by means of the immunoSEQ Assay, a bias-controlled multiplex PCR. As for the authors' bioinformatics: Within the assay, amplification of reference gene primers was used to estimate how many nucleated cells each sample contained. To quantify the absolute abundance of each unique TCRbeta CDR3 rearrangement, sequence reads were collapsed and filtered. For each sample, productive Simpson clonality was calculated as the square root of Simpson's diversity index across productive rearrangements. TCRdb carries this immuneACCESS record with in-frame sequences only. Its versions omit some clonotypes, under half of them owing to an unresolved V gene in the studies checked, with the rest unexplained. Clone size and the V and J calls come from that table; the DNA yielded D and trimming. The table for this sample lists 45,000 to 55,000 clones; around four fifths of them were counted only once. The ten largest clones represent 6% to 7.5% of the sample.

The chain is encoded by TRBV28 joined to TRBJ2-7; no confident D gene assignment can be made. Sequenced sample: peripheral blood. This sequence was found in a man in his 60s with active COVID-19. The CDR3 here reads CASTRHYEQYF. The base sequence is TGTGCCAGCACCAGGCACTACGAGCAGTACTTC.